This TCR beta chain stems from a study of human T cells and chemical hapten exposure. The wider study: Patch tests put 0.01% DPC on the upper back, and the results were checked at 6 days. Patients, largely female, had alopecia areata, totalis or universalis. Regarding the study as a whole: PT1 expanded TCR counts correlated positively with patch test score.

To note about this clonotype: What it binds is unknown. With a much larger clone just one base away, this may be a read error.

As the library was built, unique molecular identifiers were attached to individual cDNA molecules. MiXCR, run by TCRdb on the RACE reads, gives a single entry per CDR3 protein. Of approximately 82,000 distinct CDR3 sequences in the sample, 12% were seen once. The germline V and J ends were trimmed by 1 base and 4 bases, with 8 bases remaining between them. This CDR3 is 13 amino acids long. Per the germline V gene, CDR1 is GTSNPN and CDR2 is SVGIG (reference sequence). The sample's time point: patch test 1, 2 weeks after DPC sensitization. Treatment indicated: therapeutic diphenylcyclopropenone sensitization with weekly scalp DPC.

This clonotype originated in a woman aged 55-75 years with alopecia areata. Some clones in this sample may be carry-over from other donors' samples. Sequencing was performed on whole blood, taken in connection with sensitization to the hapten diphenylcyclopropenone (DPC). This sequence joins TRBV30 and TRBJ2-1; D is ambiguous. CDR3 sequence: CAWSAAEYNEQFF. CDR3 DNA: TGTGCCTGGAGTGCGGCGGAATACAATGAGCAGTTCTTC.